This T cell receptor (beta chain) stems from a study of vaccination and CD4 T cells after COVID-19. As for time point: late sampling 161 to 241 days after vaccination in a few convalescent patients. Treatment noted: roughly ten-day PBMC culture with coronavirus spike peptide pools or control peptides (ViraFEST assay). All positive PCR tests were dated between March and December 2020, predating US Alpha, Beta and Delta variants. Researchers used the Oncomine TCR Beta short-read assay to sequence DNA from cultured CD4+ T cells. TCRdb redid the calling of the PCR reads with MiXCR, one entry per CDR3 protein. This repertoire shows about 17,000 distinct CDR3 sequences, 47% found once; its top ten account for around 20%. Trimming took 3 bases from V and 5 from J, leaving 14 bases between them. The germline gives CDR1 LNHDA, CDR2 SQIVND (reference sequence). This CDR3 spans 15 amino acids. Remarks on this clonotype: Its cognate antigen is unknown.

The source material was CD4+ T cells from blood, cultured in vitro, sampled about 7 months after SARS-CoV-2 vaccination. The genes are TRBV19 and TRBJ1-5; D gene unclear. The receptor's source is a human donor who had recovered from COVID-19. The CDR3 sequence: CASSIWELGYQPQHF. The DNA of the CDR3 is TGTGCCAGTAGTATTTGGGAGCTGGGGTATCAGCCCCAGCATTTT.